The T cell receptor beta chain under discussion was sequenced for a study of CD8 T cells in Susac syndrome (dated by TCRdb to between 2018 and 2021). Concerning the study at large: Of the Susac syndrome patients who were sequenced, about six had clinically active disease and eight were in clinical remission. At blood withdrawal, Susac syndrome patients were either therapy-naive, taking corticosteroids (in some cases with IVIg as well), or taking IVIg alone. The study used repertoire sequencing to test whether antigen drove CD8+ T cell activation and differentiation in Susac syndrome.

The table lists this clonotype with a few counts. Its specific antigen is unknown. The sample holds no much larger clone one base away, and base qualities are not on file. RNA was extracted using the RNeasy kit, and roughly 0.5 to 1 microgram was reverse transcribed with random hexamers. The immunoSEQ multiplex PCR assay, which covers 54 Vbeta and 13 Jbeta segments, was used to amplify TCR beta CDR3 regions. PCR amplification bias was corrected using a synthetic template baseline for primer optimization and computational correction. Per the original workflow: Reads were annotated to V, D and J genes per IMGT and analyzed with immunoSEQ Analyzer, keeping only productive sequences. Clonality was computed as one minus Shannon entropy normalized by log2 of the number of productive unique sequences. For each patient and control, public and private clones were evaluated within the 100 most prevalent clones. Clones were defined as Susac-specific if absent from the healthy and MS cohorts, from 1052 published viral clones and from other ImmuneACCESS disease sequences. TCRdb reprocessed the public reads (quality trimming at Q25 with fastp, clone calling with MiXCR) and kept in-frame beta chains. Rows with a matching CDR3 protein are joined into one entry that keeps the most common DNA and genes. TCRdb's processing, not the authors' own work, is the source of the V and J calls. The sample table contains about 190,000 distinct CDR3 sequences; only one count was recorded for around 90% of them. The ten largest clones represent 0.085% to 0.09% of the sample.

Peripheral blood CD8+ and CD4+ T cells from healthy donors, Susac syndrome patients and multiple sclerosis patients were profiled by high-throughput TCR beta sequencing. Susac syndrome patients met recently defined diagnostic criteria for definite or probable disease. Bulk CD8+ and CD4+ T cells were purified by magnetic negative isolation, whereas CD8+ TEMRA cells were enriched by FACS. Blood was drawn into EDTA tubes, processed within 24 hours, and PBMCs were isolated by density gradient centrifugation. PBMCs intended for TCR sequencing were cryopreserved in liquid nitrogen and were subsequently thawed in a 37 degrees C water bath. A purity of at least 90% was achieved for sorted or isolated CD4+, CD8+ and CD8+ TEMRA cells. What the research found in general, with its limitations: No clonal expansion was detected in the CD4+ T cell repertoire of Susac syndrome patients. The TCR sequencing and HLA analysis was acknowledged to have included a relatively small number of individuals.

V is cut back by 3 bases and J by 5 bases, with 2 bases in the junction unmatched. Via the germline V gene (reference sequence), CDR1 is SGHAT and CDR2 FQDESV. The CDR3 starts with the cysteine, ends with the phenylalanine, and has 14 residues. The entry retains the CDR3 DNA only, 42 bases that are in frame from base 1. In this chain, TRBV11-1 is recombined with TRBJ2-2; the central 8 bases match TRBD1. What was sequenced was CD4+ T cells from PBMCs. This clonotype originated in a human donor with Susac syndrome. The CDR3 region: CASSLDRATGELFF. The DNA sequence is TGTGCCAGCAGCTTGGACAGGGCTACCGGGGAGCTGTTTTTT.